The 20 T cell receptor beta chains presented below share a single source sample, sequenced in a study of cytomegalovirus exposure and HLA in healthy donors. The PCR contained 60 Vbeta and 13 Jbeta primers. Profiling relied on immunoSEQ multiplex PCR, and the TCRdb table lists in-frame clones only, not all of them. The sample has some 170,000 clones, approximately 79% seen once. The sequencing sample was made of PBMCs. These receptors all come from a man aged 35 to 55 in good health and CMV-seronegative.

The sample holds a few counts of this clone. Germline is not matched at one junction end, which may reflect a read error. V gene TRBV4-1 combines with J gene TRBJ2-2; tentative D call: TRBD1 (5 bases). Germline V gene data show CDR1 as MGHRA and CDR2 as YSYEKL. The CDR3 runs to 16 residues. CDR3 bases: TGCGCCAGCAGCCAAGAGGGGCACGGCTTCACCGGAGAGCTGTTTTTT. Translation gives CASSQEGHGFTGELFF.

The CDR3 loop reads CASSQDRTGIFPDTQYF. Written as DNA, the CDR3 is TGCGCCAGCAGCCAAGATAGAACAGGGATTTTTCCAGATACGCAGTATTTT. The rearrangement links TRBV4-3 to TRBJ2-3, with D perhaps matching TRBD1 (6 bases). The germline gives CDR1 LGHNA, CDR2 YSLEER. The CDR3 has 17 residues. V lost 0 bases and J 4 bases, leaving 17 bases between the germline ends.

The chain combines TRBV28 with TRBJ1-1; tentative D call: TRBD1 (6 bases). CDR1 and CDR2 from the germline V gene are MDHEN and SYDVKM. CDR3 length: 18 amino acids. The V and J ends lost 3 bases and 3 bases respectively, with 23 bases between them. CDR3 coding DNA: TGTGCCAGCAGTTTGCTAGCTACAGGGAAAATTAGTCACACTGAAGCTTTCTTT. It codes for CASSLLATGKISHTEAFF.

This clone was found once. The rearrangement links TRBV6-4 to TRBJ2-4, with 8 bases aligning to TRBD2. Germline loops: CDR1 MRHNA, CDR2 SNTAGT. The CDR3 is 15 amino acids. V dropped 5 bases and J dropped 7; count of bases not matched to a gene: 10. CDR3 coding DNA: TGTGCCAGCAGTCAACCCGCTGGCGGGGGGAACATTCAGTACTTC. Encoded protein: CASSQPAGGGNIQYF.

The V and J genes are TRBV5-6 and TRBJ2-7; TRBD2 matches at 7 bases. V gave up 4 bases and J gave up 4 bases; unmatched junction bases: 11. This CDR3 comprises 15 residues. Germline CDR1 reads SGHDT; CDR2 reads YYEEEE. The CDR3 spells CASSGGRDGGYEQYF. As DNA, the CDR3 is TGTGCCAGCAGCGGAGGCCGGGACGGGGGGTACGAGCAGTACTTC.

V and J are TRBV6-1 and TRBJ1-3; D is unresolved. CDR3 size: 14 residues. Per the germline V gene, CDR1 is MNHNS and CDR2 is SASEGT. With 7 bases removed from V and 5 bases from J, the gap between germline ends came to 15 bases. The CDR3 sequence: CASITTDGRNTIYF. CDR3 sequence (DNA): TGTGCCAGCATCACTACGGACGGGAGAAACACCATATATTTT.

This chain connects TRBV7-9 to TRBJ2-1; the match to TRBD2 covers 9 bases. The V and J ends lost 6 bases and 2 bases, in that order; junction bases with no gene match: 11. The CDR3 extends over 17 amino acids. CDR1 and CDR2 (germline): SEHNR, FQNEAQ (reference sequence). The CDR3: CASSPTGTSLTYNEQFF. Here the CDR3 DNA reads TGTGCCAGCAGTCCTACCGGGACTAGCCTAACCTACAATGAGCAGTTCTTC.

This chain joins TRBV25-1 and TRBJ2-5; 7 nucleotides agree with TRBD2. The J call is in doubt because the DNA end fits TRBJ2-7 better. The germline V gene has CDR1 MGHDK and CDR2 SYGVNS. The CDR3 sequence is 14 residues long. CDR3 DNA: TGTGCCAGCAGTGATGGCGGGGGTATGTACGAGCAGTACTTC. Protein product: CASSDGGGMYEQYF.

This sequence joins TRBV18 and TRBJ2-7, with a tentative D call TRBD2 (6 bases). Germline-derived CDR1 and CDR2 are KGHSH and LQKENI. The CDR3 spans 14 residues. The V end was cut by 5 bases, the J end by 3 bases, with 14 bases between. The CDR3: CASSTSRNYYEQYF. In nucleotides, the CDR3 is TGTGCCAGCTCAACTAGCAGGAACTACTACGAGCAGTACTTC.

The rearrangement joins TRBV27 to TRBJ2-2, with D unclear. There are 11 residues in the CDR3. From germline, CDR1 is MNHEY and CDR2 SMNVEV (reference sequence). Trimming pared 5 bases from V and 8 bases from J, leaving 6 bases between. The CDR3 region has the DNA TGTGCCAGCAGTGAGAGAGGGGAGCTGTTTTTT. Its translation is CASSERGELFF.

In the case of this clone: One end of the junction is discordant with germline, which a read error may explain. The chain combines TRBV7-7 with TRBJ2-1; 7 bases are a match to TRBD2. Germline V gene lookup returns CDR1 SSHAT and CDR2 FNYEAQ (reference sequence). The CDR3 extends over 15 amino acids. The CDR3 loop is CASSLSPSTSSEQFF. The CDR3 DNA reads as TGTGCTAGCAGCTTATCCCCTTCGACTAGCAGCGAGCAGTTCTTC. The full variable domain, completed using reference TRBV7-7 and TRBJ2-1, is GAGVSQSPRYKVTKRGQDVTLRCDPISSHATLYWYQQALGQGPEFLTYFNYEAQPDKSGLPSDRFSAERPEGSISTLTIQRTEQRDSAMYRCASSLSPSTSSEQFFGPGTRLTVL.

About this clone: The germline gene is not matched at one end of the junction; a read error may be the cause. The chain couples TRBV7-7 to TRBJ2-5, with 10 bases matching TRBD2. Germline-derived CDR1 and CDR2 are SSHAT and FNYEAQ (reference sequence). This CDR3 contains 19 residues. The CDR3 nucleotides read TGTGCTAGCAGCTTAAAGGGTAGCGGGAGGTGGGGACTACAAGAGACCCAGTACTTC. Protein: CASSLKGSGRWGLQETQYF.

The rearrangement links TRBV2 to TRBJ2-7; 9 nucleotides match TRBD1. The J segment lost 6 bases and the V segment lost 6 bases, leaving 6 bases of the junction unmatched. The CDR3 is 13 amino acids. CDR1 is SNHLY and CDR2 is FYNNEI in the germline V gene. CDR3 bases: TGTGCCAGCAGACAGGGGGCGCGGAGCGAGCAGTACTTC. Protein: CASRQGARSEQYF.

The V and J genes are TRBV6-1 and TRBJ2-1; the match to TRBD2 covers 8 bases. Germline CDR1 MNHNS, CDR2 SASEGT. The ends lost 8 bases at V and 6 bases at J; junction bases unmatched: 6. This CDR3 contains 13 residues. CDR3 DNA sequence: TGTGCCAGCGACCTAGCGGGTCTCAATGAGCAGTTCTTC. It is translated as CASDLAGLNEQFF.

In its sample, this clone was seen a few times. The chain employs TRBV2 and TRBJ2-7; the match to TRBD2 covers 9 bases. The V gene end was trimmed by 3 bases and the J gene end by 1 base; junction bases not matched to a gene: 4. The germline gives CDR1 SNHLY, CDR2 FYNNEI. This CDR3 has 15 amino acids. CDR3 DNA: TGTGCCAGCAGTGAGACGCGGGGGGGATCCTACGAGCAGTACTTC. This encodes CASSETRGGSYEQYF. Full variable domain (remainder filled in from reference TRBV2 and TRBJ2-7): EPEVTQTPSHQVTQMGQEVILRCVPISNHLYFYWYRQILGQKVEFLVSFYNNEISEKSEIFDDQFSVERPDGSNFTLKIRSTKLEDSAMYFCASSETRGGSYEQYFGPGTRLTVT.

This clone was observed a few times. The chain links TRBV29-1 to TRBJ2-7; D not resolved. The V gene lost 6 bases and the J gene lost 7 bases, with 19 bases spanning the gap. The CDR3 is made up of 13 amino acids. Germline CDR1 SQVTM, CDR2 ANQGSEA. DNA of the CDR3: TGCAGCGTCATGGTGGGTCGGTCGGGTGAGCAGTACTTC. It yields the protein CSVMVGRSGEQYF.

V and J are TRBV5-5 and TRBJ2-7; the match to TRBD1 covers 11 bases. The CDR3 sequence is 14 residues long. CDR1 is SGHKS, CDR2 YYEKEE, per germline (reference sequence). Trimming took 4 bases from V and 7 from J; bases not matched to a gene: 7. CDR3 DNA sequence: TGTGCCAGCAGCGACCGGGACAGGGGGGGGGAGCAGTACTTC. Translated, it gives CASSDRDRGGEQYF.

The genes are TRBV18 and TRBJ1-6, with D tentatively TRBD1 (5 bases). The V gene's germline CDR1 is KGHSH and CDR2 LQKENI. V gave up 3 bases and J gave up 4 bases, with 7 bases separating them. CDR3 length: 14 amino acids. CDR3 in DNA: TGTGCCAGCTCACCTGGGGCTTATAATTCACCCCTCCACTTT. Its protein is CASSPGAYNSPLHF.

The chain couples TRBV7-2 to TRBJ2-1; 7 bases line up with TRBD2. V lost 5 bases, J lost 15 bases, and 16 bases stayed unmatched. CDR1 and CDR2 (germline): SGHTA, FQGNSA. The CDR3 consists of 14 residues. CDR3 sequence (DNA): TGTGCCAGCAGCCGCACAGCCGGGGAGGGCCCGATGTTCTTC. Translating gives CASSRTAGEGPMFF.

This clone was detected a few times. In DNA, the CDR3 is TGTGCCAGCAGCTTGACAGGGGCCACCTACGAGCAGTACTTC. This gives the protein CASSLTGATYEQYF. The V and J genes are TRBV5-6 and TRBJ2-7, with 7 bases identical to TRBD1. The CDR3 contains 14 residues. Germline V gives CDR1 SGHDT, CDR2 YYEEEE. The V gene end was trimmed by 1 base and the J gene end by 2 bases; junction bases not matched to a gene: 3.